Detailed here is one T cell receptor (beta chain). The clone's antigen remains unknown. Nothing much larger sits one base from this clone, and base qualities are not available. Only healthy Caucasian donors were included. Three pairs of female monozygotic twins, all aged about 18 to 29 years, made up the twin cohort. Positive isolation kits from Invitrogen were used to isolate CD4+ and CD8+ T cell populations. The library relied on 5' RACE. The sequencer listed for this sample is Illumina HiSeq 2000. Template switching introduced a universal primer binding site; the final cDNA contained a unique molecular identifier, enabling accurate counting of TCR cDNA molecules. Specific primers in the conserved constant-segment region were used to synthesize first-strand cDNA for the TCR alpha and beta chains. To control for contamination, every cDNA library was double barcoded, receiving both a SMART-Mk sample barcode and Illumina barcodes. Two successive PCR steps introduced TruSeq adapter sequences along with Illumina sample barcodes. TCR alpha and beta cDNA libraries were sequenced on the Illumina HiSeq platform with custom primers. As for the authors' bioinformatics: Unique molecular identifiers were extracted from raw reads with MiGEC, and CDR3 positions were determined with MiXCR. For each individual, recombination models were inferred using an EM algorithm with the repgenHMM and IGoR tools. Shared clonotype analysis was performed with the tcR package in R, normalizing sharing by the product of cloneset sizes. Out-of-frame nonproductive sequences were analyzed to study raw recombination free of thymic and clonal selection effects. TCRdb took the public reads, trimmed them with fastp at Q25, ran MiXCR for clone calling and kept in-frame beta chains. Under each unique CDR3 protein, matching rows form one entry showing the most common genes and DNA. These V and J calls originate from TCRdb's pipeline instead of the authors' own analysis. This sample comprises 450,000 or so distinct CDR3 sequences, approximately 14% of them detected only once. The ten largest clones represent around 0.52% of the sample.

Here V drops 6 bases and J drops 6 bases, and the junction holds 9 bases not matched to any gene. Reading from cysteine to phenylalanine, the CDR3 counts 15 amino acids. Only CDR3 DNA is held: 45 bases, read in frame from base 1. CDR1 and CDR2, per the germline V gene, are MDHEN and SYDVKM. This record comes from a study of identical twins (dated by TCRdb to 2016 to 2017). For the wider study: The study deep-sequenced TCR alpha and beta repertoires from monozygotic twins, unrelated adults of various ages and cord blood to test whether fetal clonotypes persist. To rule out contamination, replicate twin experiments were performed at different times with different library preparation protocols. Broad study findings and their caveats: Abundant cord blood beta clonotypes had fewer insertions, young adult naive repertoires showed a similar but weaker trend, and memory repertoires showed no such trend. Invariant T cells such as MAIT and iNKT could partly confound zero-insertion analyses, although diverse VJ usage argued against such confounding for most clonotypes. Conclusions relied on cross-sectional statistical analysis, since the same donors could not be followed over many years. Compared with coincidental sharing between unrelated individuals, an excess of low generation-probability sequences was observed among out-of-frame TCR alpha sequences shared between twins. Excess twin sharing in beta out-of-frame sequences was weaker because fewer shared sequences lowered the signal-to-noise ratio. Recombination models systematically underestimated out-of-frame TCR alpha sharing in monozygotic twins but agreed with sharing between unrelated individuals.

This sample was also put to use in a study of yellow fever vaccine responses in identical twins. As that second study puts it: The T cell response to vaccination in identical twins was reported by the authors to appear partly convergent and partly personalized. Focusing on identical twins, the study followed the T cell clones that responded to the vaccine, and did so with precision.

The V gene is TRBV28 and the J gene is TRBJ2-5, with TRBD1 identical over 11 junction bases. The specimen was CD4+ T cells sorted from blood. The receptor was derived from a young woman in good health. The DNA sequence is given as TGTGCCAGCAGCTACCGGGACAGGGGGAGGCAGACCCAGTACTTC. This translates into CASSYRDRGRQTQYF.